This T cell receptor (beta chain) comes out of a study of blood T cell repertoires in COVID-19. On the study more broadly: From the United States, Italy and Spain came samples of acute and convalescent COVID-19.

Methods used by the authors: Amplified reference gene primers provided the basis for estimating nucleated cell counts. The table came from immunoSEQ multiplex PCR; TCRdb's copy has only in-frame clones and leaves some out. That table supplies the V and J calls and clone size; D and trimming were determined from the DNA. The data contain roughly 340,000 clones, 70% to 90% of them singletons. Participant ages covered about 18 to 100 years across some 25 US areas. Participants were placed into cohorts based on the clinical history they reported. Germline CDR1 and CDR2: LGHDT and YNNKEL (reference sequence). The CDR3 length is 17 residues. The junction had 8 bases not matched to a gene; V was cut back by 3 bases and J by 2 bases.

This chain links TRBV3-1 (or the pseudogene TRBV3-2) with TRBJ2-3; 10 nucleotides agree with TRBD2. The sequence derives from a man between 35 and 55 years old in a cohort exposed to, infected with or recovered from COVID-19 (not recorded which). The sequenced sample was PBMCs or T cells enriched from blood (not recorded which). CDR3 sequence: CASSQGQTSGSTDTQYF. Here the CDR3 DNA reads TGTGCCAGCAGCCAGGGTCAGACTAGCGGGTCCACAGATACGCAGTATTTT.